This TCR beta chain was captured in a study of cytomegalovirus exposure and HLA in healthy donors. In nominal health when sampled, donors likely had unrecorded immune exposures nonetheless. The germline gives CDR1 WNHNN, CDR2 SYGVQD (reference sequence). V lost 6 bases and J lost 3; bases outside the gene matches: 5. CDR3 size: 13 residues. The primer mix had 60 Vbeta and 13 Jbeta primers. Authors' analysis steps: An analysis performed later counted 70 million to 90 million unique TCR beta chains (roughly 10 million of them shared). Only in-frame clones appear in the TCRdb table, and some are missing; sequencing was by immunoSEQ multiplex PCR. V, J and clone size are taken as reported in that table, and D and trimming were inferred from the DNA itself. Seen in this sample are about 96,000 clones; the ten most common clones hold roughly 3.5%.

The sequence was collected from a woman younger than 45 in good health and CMV-seronegative. The chain recombines TRBV10-1 with TRBJ2-7, with 7 bases aligning to TRBD2. The specimen sequenced was PBMCs. DNA of the CDR3: TGCGCCAGCAGAGCGGGACTCGGCTACGAGCAGTACTTC. This gives the protein CASRAGLGYEQYF.